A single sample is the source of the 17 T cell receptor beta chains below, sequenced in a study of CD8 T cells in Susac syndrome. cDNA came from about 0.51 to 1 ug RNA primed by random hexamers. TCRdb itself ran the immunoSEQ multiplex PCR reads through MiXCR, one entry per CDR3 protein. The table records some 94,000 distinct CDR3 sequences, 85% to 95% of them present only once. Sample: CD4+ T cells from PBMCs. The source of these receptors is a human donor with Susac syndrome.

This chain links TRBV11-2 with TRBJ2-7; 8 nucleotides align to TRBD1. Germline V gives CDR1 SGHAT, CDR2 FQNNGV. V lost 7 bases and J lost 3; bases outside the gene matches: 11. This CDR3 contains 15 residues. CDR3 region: CASIPRTGSGYEQYF. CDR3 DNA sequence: TGTGCCAGCATACCACGGACAGGGTCGGGCTACGAGCAGTACTTC. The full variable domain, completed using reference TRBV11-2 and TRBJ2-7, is EAGVAQSPRYKIIEKRQSVAFWCNPISGHATLYWYQQILGQGPKLLIQFQNNGVVDDSQLPKDRFSAERLKGVDSTLKIQPAKLEDSAVYLCASIPRTGSGYEQYFGPGTRLTVT.

The CDR3 spells CASSVGQQGHGYTF. CDR3 coding DNA: TGTGCCAGCAGCGTAGGTCAGCAGGGGCATGGCTACACCTTC. The chain carries TRBV9 and TRBJ1-2, with a weak D call TRBD1 (6 bases). Per the germline V gene, CDR1 is SGDLS and CDR2 is YYNGEE. CDR3 size: 14 residues. V dropped 0 bases and J dropped 6 bases, with 12 bases sitting between them.

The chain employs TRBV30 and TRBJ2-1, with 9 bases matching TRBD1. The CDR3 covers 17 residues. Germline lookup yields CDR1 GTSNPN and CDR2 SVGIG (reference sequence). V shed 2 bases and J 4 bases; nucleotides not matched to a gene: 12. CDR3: CAWSITGTGIRYNEQFF. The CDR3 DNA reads TGTGCCTGGAGTATCACCGGGACAGGGATAAGGTACAATGAGCAGTTCTTC.

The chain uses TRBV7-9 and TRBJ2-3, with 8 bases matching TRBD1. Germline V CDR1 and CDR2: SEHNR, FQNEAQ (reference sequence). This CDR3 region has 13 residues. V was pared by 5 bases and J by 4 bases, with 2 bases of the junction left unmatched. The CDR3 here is CASSRTGPDTQYF. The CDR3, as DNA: TGTGCCAGCAGCCGGACAGGGCCAGATACGCAGTATTTT.

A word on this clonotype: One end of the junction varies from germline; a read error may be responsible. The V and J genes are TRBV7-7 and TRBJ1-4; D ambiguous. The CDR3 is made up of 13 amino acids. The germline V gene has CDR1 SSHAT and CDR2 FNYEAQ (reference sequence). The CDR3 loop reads CASSPRLGEKLFF. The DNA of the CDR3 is TGTGCTAGCAGCCCCCGGCTGGGGGAAAAACTGTTTTTT.

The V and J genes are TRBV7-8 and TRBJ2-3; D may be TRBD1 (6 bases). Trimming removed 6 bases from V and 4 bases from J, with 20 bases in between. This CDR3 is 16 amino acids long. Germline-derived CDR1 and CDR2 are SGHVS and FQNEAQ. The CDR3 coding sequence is TGTGCCAGCAGTTTATCACGCCAGGGGCCGGCAGATACGCAGTATTTT. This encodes CASSLSRQGPADTQYF.

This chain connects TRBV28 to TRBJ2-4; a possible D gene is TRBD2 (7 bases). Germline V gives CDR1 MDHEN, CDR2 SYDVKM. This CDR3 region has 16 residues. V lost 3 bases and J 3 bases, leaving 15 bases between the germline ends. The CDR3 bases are TGTGCCAGCAGTTTTCGGGGGGCTAATCTCAAAAACATTCAGTACTTC. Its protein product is CASSFRGANLKNIQYF. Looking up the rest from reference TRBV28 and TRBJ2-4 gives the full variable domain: DVKVTQSSRYLVKRTGEKVFLECVQDMDHENMFWYRQDPGLGLRLIYFSYDVKMKEKGDIPEGYSVSREKKERFSLILESASTNQTSMYLCASSFRGANLKNIQYFGAGTRLSVL.

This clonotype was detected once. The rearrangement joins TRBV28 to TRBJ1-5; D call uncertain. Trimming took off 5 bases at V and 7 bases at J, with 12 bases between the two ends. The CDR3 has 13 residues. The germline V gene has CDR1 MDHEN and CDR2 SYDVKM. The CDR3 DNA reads TGTGCCAGCAGTCCCAACCTTGGGCAGCCCCAGCATTTT. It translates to CASSPNLGQPQHF.

The CDR3 loop reads CASSQDLRGSNTGELFF. DNA for the CDR3: TGCGCCAGCAGCCAAGATCTTAGGGGCTCTAACACCGGGGAGCTGTTTTTT. V is TRBV4-3 and J is TRBJ2-2, with D possibly TRBD1 on 5 matching bases. V gave up 0 bases and J gave up 2 bases, with 13 bases separating them. In germline, CDR1 is LGHNA, CDR2 YSLEER. The CDR3 sequence is 17 residues long.

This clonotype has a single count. CDR3 loop: CASSIPGLAGQETQYF. The CDR3 nucleotides read TGTGCCAGTAGCATCCCCGGACTAGCGGGTCAAGAGACCCAGTACTTC. This chain links TRBV19 with TRBJ2-5; 11 bases match TRBD2. This CDR3 region has 16 residues. From germline, CDR1 is LNHDA and CDR2 SQIVND (reference sequence). With 6 bases clipped from V and 2 bases from J, the junction kept 8 bases outside the gene matches.

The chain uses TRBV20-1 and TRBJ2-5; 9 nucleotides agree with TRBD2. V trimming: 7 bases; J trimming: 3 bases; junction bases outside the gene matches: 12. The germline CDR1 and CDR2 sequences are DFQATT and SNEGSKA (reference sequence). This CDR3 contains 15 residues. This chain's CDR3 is CSVPAGGQEEETQYF. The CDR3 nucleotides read TGCAGTGTCCCGGCGGGGGGGCAGGAGGAAGAGACCCAGTACTTC.

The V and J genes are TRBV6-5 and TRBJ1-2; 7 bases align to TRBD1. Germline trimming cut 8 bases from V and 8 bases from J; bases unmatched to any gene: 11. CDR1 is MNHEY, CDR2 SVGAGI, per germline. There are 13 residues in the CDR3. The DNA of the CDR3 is TGTGCCAGCTGCCTTAACAGGGGTGCAGGCTACACCTTC. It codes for CASCLNRGAGYTF.

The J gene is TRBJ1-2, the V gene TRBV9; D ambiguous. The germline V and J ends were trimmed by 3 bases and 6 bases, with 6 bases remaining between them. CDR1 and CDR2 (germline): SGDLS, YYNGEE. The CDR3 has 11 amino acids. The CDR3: CASSALHGYTF. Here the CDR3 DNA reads TGTGCCAGCAGCGCCCTACATGGCTACACCTTC.

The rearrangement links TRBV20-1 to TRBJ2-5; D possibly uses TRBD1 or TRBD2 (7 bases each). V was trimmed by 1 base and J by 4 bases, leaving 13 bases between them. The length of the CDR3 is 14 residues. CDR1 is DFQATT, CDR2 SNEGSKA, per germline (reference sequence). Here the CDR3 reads CSARGGGGGETQYF. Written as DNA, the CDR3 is TGCAGTGCTAGAGGGGGAGGGGGCGGAGAGACCCAGTACTTC.

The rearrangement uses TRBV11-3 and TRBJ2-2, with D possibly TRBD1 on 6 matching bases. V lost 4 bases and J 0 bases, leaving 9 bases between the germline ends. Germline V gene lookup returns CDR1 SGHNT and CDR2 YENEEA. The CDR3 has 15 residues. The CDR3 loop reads CASSSRTANTGELFF. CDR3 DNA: TGTGCCAGCAGCTCTCGGACAGCGAACACCGGGGAGCTGTTTTTT. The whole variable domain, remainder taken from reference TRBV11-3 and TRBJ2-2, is EAGVVQSPRYKIIEKKQPVAFWCNPISGHNTLYWYLQNLGQGPELLIRYENEEAVDDSQLPKDRFSAERLKGVDSTLKIQPAELGDSAVYLCASSSRTANTGELFFGEGSRLTVL.

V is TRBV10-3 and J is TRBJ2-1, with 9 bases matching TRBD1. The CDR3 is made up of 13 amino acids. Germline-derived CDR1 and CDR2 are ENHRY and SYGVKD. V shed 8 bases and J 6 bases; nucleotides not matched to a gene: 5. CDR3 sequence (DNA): TGTGCCATCGCACAGGGGGCCAGCAATGAGCAGTTCTTC. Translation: CAIAQGASNEQFF.

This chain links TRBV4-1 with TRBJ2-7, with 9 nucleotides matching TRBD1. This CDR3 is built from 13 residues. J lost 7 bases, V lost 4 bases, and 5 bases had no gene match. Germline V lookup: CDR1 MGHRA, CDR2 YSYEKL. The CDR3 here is CASSPGQGWEQYF. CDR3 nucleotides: TGCGCCAGCAGCCCGGGACAGGGATGGGAGCAGTACTTC.